A selection of T cell receptor beta chains follows, all from one sample in a study of response to subunit inactivated influenza vaccine. TCRdb redid the calling of the RT-PCR reads with MiXCR, one entry per CDR3 protein. Among 860,000 or so distinct CDR3 sequences listed, 21% were seen once. This sample comprised PBMCs from blood, obtained roughly 5 days after vaccination. The receptors were gathered from a man aged 45-65 years who received an inactivated influenza vaccine. The CDR3 runs from the conserved cysteine through the conserved F or W. A D gene is named only where the DNA matches it firmly. Expanded clones are given a class, and other clones once, few, many or no size at all.

TRBV7-2	TRBJ1-2	TRBD1	few	TGTGCCAGCAGCGCCCGGGGACAGGGGTTTTATGGCTACACCTTC	CASSARGQGFYGYTF
TRBV7-2	TRBJ1-4	TRBD1	few	TGTGCCAGCAGCTTAGGACAGGGGGCTGCTAATGAAAAACTGTTTTTT	CASSLGQGAANEKLFF
TRBV5-1	TRBJ2-5	TRBD1	NA	TGCGCCAGCAGCACGGGACAGGGGACCCAAGAGACCCAGTACTTC	CASSTGQGTQETQYF
TRBV20-1	TRBJ2-1	TRBD1	few	TGCAGTCCGGGCAGGGGGCCCTACAATGAGCAGTTCTTC	CSPGRGPYNEQFF
TRBV10-3	TRBJ2-1	NA	few	TGTGCCATCACCGGGGGAGCGGGCGATGAGCAGTTCTTC	CAITGGAGDEQFF
TRBV4-2	TRBJ2-3	NA	NA	TGTGCCAGCAGCCAAGATCCGGGGCCCCCAGATACGCAGTATTTT	CASSQDPGPPDTQYF
TRBV28	TRBJ2-6	NA	NA	TGTGCCAGCAGACGACCACCCTCTGGGGCCAACGTCCTGACTTTC	CASRRPPSGANVLTF
TRBV20-1	TRBJ1-2	NA	NA	TGCAGTGCTAGAGCCGGGGGGGACTATGGCTACATCTTC	CSARAGGDYGYIF
TRBV12-3/TRBV12-4	TRBJ2-2	NA	NA	TGTGCCAGCATCCCCGGGAAGGGTGGCACCGGGGAGCTGTTTTTT	CASIPGKGGTGELFF
TRBV30	TRBJ2-1	NA	many	TGTGCCTGGAAAAAATACAATGAGCAGTTCTTC	CAWKKYNEQFF
TRBV18	TRBJ1-1	TRBD1	NA	TGTGCCAGCTCACCACCTACAGGGGCTCGGACTGAAGCTTTCTTT	CASSPPTGARTEAFF
TRBV7-9	TRBJ2-7	NA	few	TGTGCCAGCAGCTTACACAGAGGGGCTGGAAACGAGCAGTACTTC	CASSLHRGAGNEQYF
TRBV19	TRBJ1-5	NA	NA	TGTGCCAGTAGTATAGGGCAGGCACCCCAGCCCCAGCATTTT	CASSIGQAPQPQHF
TRBV4-3	TRBJ2-7	TRBD1	few	TGCGCCAGCAGCCAAGCCAGGACAGGGGGCCACGAGCAGTACTTC	CASSQARTGGHEQYF
TRBV4-1	TRBJ1-6	NA	NA	TGCGCCAGCAGCCAAACCGCGAGAGCCTCCTATAATTCACCCCTCCACTTT	CASSQTARASYNSPLHF
TRBV6-1	TRBJ2-3	NA	once	TGTGCCAGCAGTGAAGCGGGGGGCGCTAGCACAGATACGCAGTATTTT	CASSEAGGASTDTQYF
TRBV3-1	TRBJ1-2	NA	NA	TGTGCCAGCAGCCAAGATCTCAGGGCAGGAGGCTACACCTTC	CASSQDLRAGGYTF
TRBV10-3	TRBJ2-5	NA	once	TGTGCCATCAGTGAGCCGGGTCGCGGCGGGGAGACCCAGTACTTC	CAISEPGRGGETQYF
TRBV10-2	TRBJ1-1	NA	NA	TGCGCCAGCAGTGAGTCAGAGTTCTGGGGGCAGGGCACTGAAGCTTTCTTT	CASSESEFWGQGTEAFF
TRBV29-1	TRBJ2-2	NA	few	TGCAGCGTTGAAGGAGGGGTCGGCACCGGGGAGCTGTTTTTT	CSVEGGVGTGELFF
TRBV20-1	TRBJ2-5	NA	NA	TGCAGTGCTAGGCCCCCCCATGCGTGGGGGACCCAGTACTTC	CSARPPHAWGTQYF
TRBV12-3/TRBV12-4	TRBJ2-3	NA	few	TGTGCCAGCAGGCCAGCCCTAGCAACGCCAGATACGCAGTATTTT	CASRPALATPDTQYF